This T cell receptor (beta chain) was identified in a study of radiotherapy plus CTLA-4 blockade in lung cancer. Germline loops: CDR1 SGHRS, CDR2 YFSETQ. V was shortened by 4 bases and J by 8 bases, with 21 bases between the two germline ends. The CDR3 totals 16 residues. Profiling relied on immunoSEQ multiplex PCR, and the TCRdb table lists in-frame clones only, not all of them. The sample holds around 110,000 clones, more than 75% seen once. Sequencing used peripheral blood, obtained from a patient treated with radiotherapy plus ipilimumab. This clonotype was sampled from a human donor with non-small cell lung cancer that progressed on radiotherapy plus ipilimumab. Some clones in this sample may be carry-over from other donors' samples. The J gene is TRBJ1-4, the V gene TRBV5-1, with TRBD1 as a possible D gene (6 bases). In nucleotides, the CDR3 is TGCGCCAGCAGCCTGGGCGGAGGGGGTAAACGGGAAAAACTGTTTTTT. It encodes CASSLGGGGKREKLFF.